This passage covers 18 T cell receptor beta chains from one sample sequenced in a study of CD8 T cells in Susac syndrome (dated by TCRdb to about 2019). The library was obtained by the immunoSEQ multiplex PCR assay. RNA was extracted using the RNeasy kit, and about 0.45 to 1 microgram was reverse transcribed with random hexamers. The public reads were run again by TCRdb, first through fastp at Q25 and then through MiXCR, and only productive beta chains were kept. Every CDR3 protein is listed once, alongside the most common genes and DNA of its rows. The sample data list about 60,000 distinct CDR3 sequences, and roughly 92% of these were observed just once. Jointly, the top ten make up 0.15% to 0.25% of the sample. Specimen: CD8+ T cells from PBMCs. The receptors shown here come from a human donor in good health.

Here the CDR3 DNA reads TGCGCCAGCAGTGGGGGACTAGCGGGGATCTCTGGCACGCAGTATTTT. Translated: CASSGGLAGISGTQYF. The chain employs TRBV10-1 and TRBJ2-3, with TRBD2 matching over 13 bases. The germline CDR1 and CDR2 sequences are WNHNN and SYGVQD (reference sequence). This CDR3 is 16 amino acids long. V shed 4 bases and J 9 bases; nucleotides not matched to a gene: 10.

The V call is TRBV6-5, the J call TRBJ1-1; D is ambiguous. This CDR3 is built from 15 residues. Germline V lookup: CDR1 MNHEY, CDR2 SVGAGI. V was shortened by 2 bases and J by 0 bases, with 10 bases between the two germline ends. CDR3: CASSYHRAMNTEAFF. The CDR3 bases are TGTGCCAGCAGTTACCACCGGGCTATGAACACTGAAGCTTTCTTT.

V usage is TRBV19 and J usage is TRBJ2-7, with D possibly being TRBD2 (5 bases). CDR1 is LNHDA and CDR2 is SQIVND in the germline V gene (reference sequence). Trimming took 4 bases from V and 3 from J, leaving 13 bases between them. This CDR3 region has 14 residues. CDR3 coding DNA: TGTGCCAGTAGTAACTCTAGCCGGATCTACGAGCAGTACTTC. This codes for CASSNSSRIYEQYF.

The chain recombines TRBV5-6 with TRBJ1-1; D not resolved. V lost 3 bases to trimming and J lost 2 bases, with 11 bases between them. Germline loops: CDR1 SGHDT, CDR2 YYEEEE. The CDR3 covers 14 residues. The CDR3 here is CASSSTDGNTEAFF. CDR3 coding DNA: TGTGCCAGCAGCTCAACGGACGGAAACACTGAAGCTTTCTTT.

The CDR3 DNA reads TGCGCCAGCAGCCAAGATGAGATGGGAAGGGAGCAGTACTTC. Its translation is CASSQDEMGREQYF. The chain links TRBV4-3 to TRBJ2-7, with no clear D. CDR1 LGHNA and CDR2 YSLEER come from the germline V gene. Deletions cut 0 bases from V and 7 bases from J, with 13 bases between. The CDR3 runs 14 residues.

V and J are TRBV7-9 and TRBJ2-1; 7 bases fit TRBD1. Germline values: CDR1 SEHNR, CDR2 FQNEAQ (reference sequence). V trimming: 6 bases; J trimming: 9 bases; junction bases outside the gene matches: 17. The CDR3 has 16 amino acids. The CDR3 DNA follows: TGTGCCAGCAGAGGGGGCGAACAGGGGATAAGGTTTGAGCAGTTCTTC. Translation gives CASRGGEQGIRFEQFF. Drawing the rest from reference TRBV7-9 and TRBJ2-1, the complete variable domain is DTGVSQNPRHKITKRGQNVTFRCDPISEHNRLYWYRQTLGQGPEFLTYFQNEAQLEKSRLLSDRFSAERPKGSFSTLEIQRTEQGDSAMYLCASRGGEQGIRFEQFFGPGTRLTVL.

The rearrangement joins TRBV4-1 to TRBJ1-2; perhaps TRBD1 as D (6 bases). Trimming removed 2 bases from V and 2 bases from J, with 9 bases in between. In germline, CDR1 is MGHRA, CDR2 YSYEKL. CDR3 length: 14 residues. CDR3 loop: CASSQQGWNYGYTF. For the CDR3, the DNA is TGCGCCAGCAGCCAACAGGGGTGGAACTATGGCTACACCTTC.

The rearrangement uses TRBV10-3 and TRBJ1-2; perhaps TRBD1 as D (5 bases). Germline loops: CDR1 ENHRY, CDR2 SYGVKD. The length of the CDR3 is 14 residues. V was cut by 4 bases and J by 5 bases, with 14 bases left in between. CDR3 sequence (DNA): TGTGCCATCAGTGGGGGGAGTCTTGAGTATGGCTACACCTTC. This encodes CAISGGSLEYGYTF.

J is TRBJ1-2 and V is TRBV15; D is possibly TRBD1 (6 bases). The V gene lost 0 bases and the J gene lost 7 bases, with 12 bases spanning the gap. Germline assignment: CDR1 LNHNV and CDR2 YYDKDF (reference sequence). The CDR3 runs to 14 residues. The CDR3 protein is CATSRDRGALGYTF. CDR3 sequence (DNA): TGTGCCACCAGCAGAGATCGGGGGGCGCTTGGCTACACCTTC.

The chain recombines TRBV19 with TRBJ1-2; weak D call: TRBD1 (5 bases). Germline CDR1 reads LNHDA; CDR2 reads SQIVND (reference sequence). The CDR3 consists of 13 residues. The V end was cut by 4 bases, the J end by 3 bases, with 9 bases between. The CDR3 spells CASSTDTYYGYTF. CDR3 sequence (DNA): TGTGCCAGTAGTACGGACACTTACTATGGCTACACCTTC.

This clonotype turned up a few times. V is TRBV5-1 and J is TRBJ2-3; TRBD2 is a possible D gene (6 bases). From germline, CDR1 is SGHRS and CDR2 YFSETQ. There are 15 residues in the CDR3. Trimming shortened V by 0 bases and J by 1 base, and 9 bases separated the two germline ends. The CDR3 loop is CASSLEIAGTDTQYF. The CDR3 region has the DNA TGCGCCAGCAGCTTGGAGATAGCGGGCACAGATACGCAGTATTTT.

This rearrangement joins TRBV4-2 to TRBJ1-6; 7 bases align to TRBD1. Germline V gene data show CDR1 as LGHNA and CDR2 as YNFKEQ. This CDR3 has 16 amino acids. The junction had 8 bases not matched to a gene; V was cut back by 2 bases and J by 7 bases. The CDR3 protein is CASSQPTGAGNSPLHF. The CDR3 coding sequence is TGTGCCAGCAGCCAACCCACAGGGGCCGGGAATTCACCCCTCCACTTT.

This sequence joins TRBV20-1 and TRBJ2-7; D may correspond to TRBD1 or TRBD2 (5 bases each). V dropped 3 bases and J dropped 4 bases, with 10 bases sitting between them. CDR1 DFQATT and CDR2 SNEGSKA come from the germline V gene (reference sequence). The CDR3 contains 12 residues. Here the CDR3 DNA reads TGCAGTGCTAGGGCAGGGAGATACGAGCAGTACTTC. Translated, it gives CSARAGRYEQYF.

The chain uses TRBV27 and TRBJ2-7, with D possibly being TRBD1 or TRBD2 (6 bases each). The V and J ends lost 5 bases and 2 bases respectively, with 16 bases between them. The CDR3 spans 15 residues. Germline lookup yields CDR1 MNHEY and CDR2 SMNVEV (reference sequence). The chain's CDR3 is CASSTKPGDTYEQYF. The CDR3, as DNA: TGTGCCAGCAGTACCAAGCCGGGGGACACCTACGAGCAGTACTTC.

The chain uses TRBV15 and TRBJ1-2, with 8 bases identical to TRBD1. V trimming: 1 base; J trimming: 2 bases; junction bases outside the gene matches: 3. Germline V gene lookup returns CDR1 LNHNV and CDR2 YYDKDF (reference sequence). The CDR3 covers 15 residues. The CDR3 here is CATSRAGQGNYGYTF. CDR3 sequence (DNA): TGTGCCACCAGCAGAGCCGGACAGGGAAACTATGGCTACACCTTC.

The genes are TRBV19 and TRBJ2-1, with 9 bases identical to TRBD2. Germline V lookup: CDR1 LNHDA, CDR2 SQIVND (reference sequence). This CDR3 region has 14 residues. V lost 3 bases and J lost 4; bases outside the gene matches: 1. CDR3: CASSMTSGYNEQFF. In DNA, the CDR3 is TGTGCCAGTAGTATGACTAGCGGATACAATGAGCAGTTCTTC.

V gene TRBV4-1 combines with J gene TRBJ1-1, with D possibly being TRBD1 (5 bases). CDR3 length equals 15 residues. V lost 4 bases and J 3 bases, leaving 15 bases between the germline ends. Germline lookup yields CDR1 MGHRA and CDR2 YSYEKL. This chain's CDR3 is CASSPKPPGDTEAFF. The CDR3, as DNA: TGCGCCAGCAGCCCGAAGCCCCCGGGGGACACTGAAGCTTTCTTT.

The V call is TRBV7-9, the J call TRBJ2-3; D remains unclear. Germline loops: CDR1 SEHNR, CDR2 FQNEAQ (reference sequence). This CDR3 contains 14 residues. V lost 1 base and J 6 bases, leaving 11 bases between the germline ends. In DNA form, the CDR3 reads TGTGCCAGCAGCTTAGTAGGCTCACCGGATACGCAGTATTTT. Translation: CASSLVGSPDTQYF.